A single sample is the source of the 25 T cell receptor beta chains below, sequenced in a study of blood T cell repertoires in COVID-19. Only in-frame clones appear in the TCRdb table, and some are missing; sequencing was by immunoSEQ multiplex PCR. The table lists 98,000 or so clones, approximately 83% of them singletons, with about 3.6% in the top ten. The material sequenced was peripheral blood. The receptors were sampled from a woman older than 75 with active or convalescent COVID-19.

With respect to this clone: This sample also contains other DNA sequences that code for the same CDR3. The chain couples TRBV6-2 or TRBV6-3 to TRBJ1-1; 9 nucleotides agree with TRBD1. Germline CDR1 is MNHEY and CDR2 is SVGEGT. The V and J ends lost 5 bases and 5 bases, in that order; junction bases with no gene match: 3. The CDR3 is 13 residues long. As DNA, the CDR3 is TGTGCCAGCAGTCAACAGGGGGCGACTGAAGCTTTCTTT. Encoded protein: CASSQQGATEAFF.

In nucleotides, the CDR3 is TGTGCCAGCAGTTCCGACAGGGGACAGTTCTTC. Translated, it gives CASSSDRGQFF. The chain carries TRBV28 and TRBJ2-1, with 8 positions matching TRBD1. The CDR3 is 11 amino acids. J was trimmed by 13 bases and V by 4 bases; bases with no gene match: 3. Germline loops: CDR1 MDHEN, CDR2 SYDVKM.

The chain is built from TRBV6-6 and TRBJ2-7, with TRBD1 as a possible D gene (6 bases). The CDR3 is made up of 14 amino acids. The germline gives CDR1 MNHNY, CDR2 SVGAGI (reference sequence). V shed 1 base and J shed 2 bases, with 9 bases lying between them. In DNA form, the CDR3 reads TGTGCCAGCAGTTACTGGGACACACCCTACGAGCAGTACTTC. Protein product: CASSYWDTPYEQYF.

The rearrangement uses TRBV5-1 and TRBJ1-4, with 10 bases aligning to TRBD1. V lost 3 bases to trimming and J lost 6 bases; unmatched junction nucleotides: 5. CDR1 and CDR2 from the germline V gene are SGHRS and YFSETQ. This CDR3 is built from 15 residues. Written as DNA, the CDR3 is TGCGCCAGCAGCTGGCGTGGGACAGGGGATGAAAAACTGTTTTTT. Its translation is CASSWRGTGDEKLFF.

The chain has TRBV11-1 and TRBJ2-4; TRBD1 agrees at 7 bases. The germline V gene has CDR1 SGHAT and CDR2 FQDESV (reference sequence). After removal of 5 bases from V and 0 bases from J, the junction contained 7 bases not matched to a gene. The CDR3 is made up of 16 amino acids. CDR3 bases: TGTGCCAGCAGCCCCCCGACAGGGATAGCCAAAAACATTCAGTACTTC. Translated: CASSPPTGIAKNIQYF.

The chain links TRBV19 to TRBJ1-5, with a possible D match to TRBD1 (5 bases). Trimming shortened V by 5 bases and J by 5 bases, and 10 bases separated the two germline ends. There are 13 residues in the CDR3. In germline, CDR1 is LNHDA, CDR2 SQIVND (reference sequence). The CDR3 sequence is CASSVRGDQPQHF. Written as DNA, the CDR3 is TGTGCCAGTAGTGTCCGGGGGGATCAGCCCCAGCATTTT.

The V and J genes are TRBV19 and TRBJ1-1; TRBD1 is a possible D gene (5 bases). Germline-derived CDR1 and CDR2 are LNHDA and SQIVND (reference sequence). Between the trimmed V and J ends, which lost 5 bases and 1 base, there was a span of 8 bases. CDR3 length: 13 amino acids. CDR3 DNA sequence: TGTGCCAGTAGTTTACAGGAGAACACTGAAGCTTTCTTT. This gives the protein CASSLQENTEAFF.

The chain carries TRBV19 and TRBJ1-4, with D possibly matching TRBD1 (6 bases). There are 13 residues in the CDR3. The ends were cut back, 10 bases at V and 5 bases at J, with 14 bases in the middle. Germline loops: CDR1 LNHDA, CDR2 SQIVND (reference sequence). The CDR3 bases are TGTGCCACCTCAACAGGGACCAATGAAAAACTGTTTTTT. It codes for CATSTGTNEKLFF.

This rearrangement joins TRBV6-5 to TRBJ2-7, with D perhaps matching TRBD2 (6 bases). The germline V and J ends were trimmed by 8 bases and 3 bases, with 14 bases remaining between them. Germline CDR1 is MNHEY and CDR2 is SVGAGI. CDR3 size: 13 residues. This CDR3 is CASAQGGRYEQYF. CDR3 sequence (DNA): TGTGCCAGCGCCCAGGGAGGACGCTACGAGCAGTACTTC.

This CDR3 is CASSQRVSILSGANVLTF. The CDR3 DNA is TGTGCCAGCTCCCAGAGGGTGAGTATCCTCTCTGGGGCCAACGTCCTGACTTTC. The chain combines TRBV2 with TRBJ2-6, with D possibly being TRBD2 (5 bases). The CDR3 totals 18 residues. V gave up 8 bases and J gave up 0 bases, with 20 bases separating them. The V gene's germline CDR1 is SNHLY and CDR2 FYNNEI.

The chain is built from TRBV7-9 and TRBJ1-2; D not certain. Germline V lookup: CDR1 SEHNR, CDR2 FQNEAQ (reference sequence). This CDR3 has 17 amino acids. V was shortened by 5 bases and J by 4 bases, with 23 bases between the two germline ends. The CDR3 bases are TGTGCCAGCAGCCCCTCACGGATTTCGTTTTCTAGCTATGGCTACACCTTC. It translates to CASSPSRISFSSYGYTF.

The chain combines TRBV7-8 with TRBJ2-1; 7 bases fit TRBD2. Germline V lookup: CDR1 SGHVS, CDR2 FQNEAQ. This CDR3 spans 16 amino acids. J was trimmed by 4 bases and V by 6 bases; bases with no gene match: 12. The CDR3 loop is CASSQTGTIEYNEQFF. The CDR3 nucleotides read TGTGCCAGCAGTCAAACCGGGACTATCGAATACAATGAGCAGTTCTTC.

This clone was seen only once. The V gene is TRBV20-1, the J gene TRBJ2-1; D gene ambiguous. Germline V gene sequence: CDR1 DFQATT, CDR2 SNEGSKA (reference sequence). The CDR3 has 11 residues. The V and J ends lost 3 bases and 4 bases respectively, with 4 bases between them. DNA for the CDR3: TGCAGTGCTAGTCTTTACAATGAGCAGTTCTTC. Its protein is CSASLYNEQFF.

The count of this clone is one. The chain uses TRBV28 and TRBJ2-7; 8 bases fit TRBD2. The junction had 9 bases not matched to a gene; V was cut back by 6 bases and J by 2 bases. The CDR3 loop spans 15 amino acids. Germline V lookup: CDR1 MDHEN, CDR2 SYDVKM. CDR3 residues: CASSSPGTSPYEQYF. The CDR3 region has the DNA TGTGCCAGCAGCAGCCCCGGGACTAGTCCCTACGAGCAGTACTTC.

The CDR3, as DNA: TGTGCCAGCAGCTTACAGACCGGGCGAAGGGGTGAAGCTTTCTTT. Amino acid sequence: CASSLQTGRRGEAFF. The gene calls are TRBV7-8 and TRBJ1-1, with D tentatively TRBD1 (5 bases). Deletions cut 2 bases from V and 7 bases from J, with 17 bases between. From germline, CDR1 is SGHVS and CDR2 FQNEAQ. This CDR3 contains 15 residues.

This clone was observed a single time. This sequence joins TRBV27 and TRBJ1-5; 7 positions match TRBD1. Looked up from germline, CDR1 is MNHEY and CDR2 is SMNVEV (reference sequence). Losses at the gene ends were 6 bases for V and 2 bases for J; bases not matched to a gene: 7. This CDR3 has 15 amino acids. DNA for the CDR3: TGTGCCAGCAGCCCGCAGGGGGGCGGCAATCAGCCCCAGCATTTT. Translation gives CASSPQGGGNQPQHF.

The chain employs TRBV9 and TRBJ2-1, with TRBD2 matching 9 bases. The CDR3 covers 15 residues. The germline gives CDR1 SGDLS, CDR2 YYNGEE. Losses at the gene ends were 2 bases for V and 2 bases for J; bases not matched to a gene: 2. The CDR3 loop is CASSVERGAYNEQFF. CDR3 in DNA: TGTGCCAGCAGCGTCGAGCGGGGGGCCTACAATGAGCAGTTCTTC.

The chain couples TRBV6-5 to TRBJ2-1; 14 bases align to TRBD2. The CDR3 extends over 15 amino acids. V trimming: 7 bases; J trimming: 5 bases; junction bases outside the gene matches: 4. Germline lookup yields CDR1 MNHEY and CDR2 SVGAGI. CDR3 bases: TGTGCCAGCACCCGACTAGCGGGGGGGGACAATGAGCAGTTCTTC. Its protein is CASTRLAGGDNEQFF.

The gene calls are TRBV5-1 and TRBJ1-5; 8 nucleotides line up with TRBD1. V shed 2 bases and J 4 bases; nucleotides not matched to a gene: 5. CDR3 length equals 15 residues. CDR1 is SGHRS, CDR2 YFSETQ, per germline. CDR3 sequence (DNA): TGCGCCAGCAGCTTATCGGACAGGGAGAATCAGCCCCAGCATTTT. This gives the protein CASSLSDRENQPQHF.

This chain joins TRBV3-1 (or the pseudogene TRBV3-2) and TRBJ2-1, with TRBD2 as a possible D gene (5 bases). Germline V lookup: CDR1 LGHDT, CDR2 YNNKEL (reference sequence). The CDR3 loop spans 14 amino acids. Trimming left V 5 bases short and J 4 bases short, with 12 bases between. DNA of the CDR3: TGTGCCAGCAGCGCGGGCTCAATTTACAATGAGCAGTTCTTC. This translates into CASSAGSIYNEQFF.

The V and J genes are TRBV5-5 and TRBJ2-7, with TRBD1 identical over 9 bases. Germline V gene lookup returns CDR1 SGHKS and CDR2 YYEKEE (reference sequence). CDR3 length: 16 residues. Losses at the gene ends were 6 bases for V and 2 bases for J; bases not matched to a gene: 12. CDR3 in DNA: TGTGCCAGCACCTGGGGGAGGGGACAGGGTGCCTACGAGCAGTACTTC. Protein sequence: CASTWGRGQGAYEQYF.

J is TRBJ2-1 and V is TRBV19; 7 bases agree with TRBD2. Looked up from germline, CDR1 is LNHDA and CDR2 is SQIVND (reference sequence). This CDR3 is built from 15 residues. Losses at the gene ends were 7 bases for V and 10 bases for J; bases not matched to a gene: 16. In nucleotides, the CDR3 is TGTGCCAGTAATAGCGGGTCTTTAGGTAGGGGCGAGCAGTTCTTC. Translating gives CASNSGSLGRGEQFF.

V usage is TRBV27 and J usage is TRBJ2-5, with 11 bases fitting TRBD2. This CDR3 has 16 residues. With 3 bases clipped from V and 3 bases from J, the junction kept 6 bases outside the gene matches. From germline, CDR1 is MNHEY and CDR2 SMNVEV (reference sequence). CDR3 sequence: CASSFSRLAGKETQYF. CDR3 in DNA: TGTGCCAGCAGTTTTAGTAGACTAGCGGGGAAAGAGACCCAGTACTTC.

The rearrangement links TRBV7-3 to TRBJ1-1, with D unresolved. Trimming stripped 5 bases from V and 5 bases from J, with 12 bases between. Germline lookup yields CDR1 SGHTA and CDR2 FQGTGA. The CDR3 spans 13 residues. The CDR3 here is CASSDYGGTEAFF. The CDR3 DNA reads as TGTGCCAGCAGCGATTACGGAGGGACTGAAGCTTTCTTT.

This rearrangement joins TRBV5-1 to TRBJ2-1; 15 bases are shared with TRBD2. Trimming at V came to 4 bases and at J to 1 base, leaving 3 bases not matched to a gene. CDR1 SGHRS and CDR2 YFSETQ come from the germline V gene. The CDR3 has 17 residues. The CDR3 nucleotides are TGCGCCAGCAGCACAGGGACTAGCGGGAGGTCCTACAATGAGCAGTTCTTC. Amino acids: CASSTGTSGRSYNEQFF. The full variable domain, its missing parts supplied by reference TRBV5-1 and TRBJ2-1, is KAGVTQTPRYLIKTRGQQVTLSCSPISGHRSVSWYQQTPGQGLQFLFEYFSETQRNKGNFPGRFSGRQFSNSRSEMNVSTLELGDSALYLCASSTGTSGRSYNEQFFGPGTRLTVL.